Here is one T cell receptor (beta chain) with its context. Its antigen is currently unknown. V was shortened by 4 bases and J by 8 bases, with 21 bases between the two germline ends. The V gene's germline CDR1 is SGHTS and CDR2 YDEGEE. This CDR3 has 15 amino acids. The data derive from a study of cytomegalovirus exposure and HLA in healthy donors. Study context: Clustering assigned 70% to 90% of the approximately 430 genotyped donors to the Caucasian-associated ancestry cluster. Study outcomes and limitations: Reportedly, a later analysis found an Asian-associated ancestry cluster had fewer N-insertions than the roughly 630-donor mean. The authors considered a cluster of highly shared sequence variants likely to be a sequencing artifact.

The PCR made use of 60 Vbeta and 13 Jbeta primers. Sequencing used immunoSEQ multiplex PCR; TCRdb keeps in-frame clones, though not all of them. The sample consists of about 110,000 clones, just over 75% of them appearing once. Though nominally healthy at sampling, donors likely had unrecorded immune exposures. This receptor was identified in a man between 25 and 39 years old in good health and CMV-seropositive. Sequenced: PBMCs. The gene calls are TRBV5-8 and TRBJ2-5, with D maybe TRBD2 (6 bases). CDR3 bases: TGTGCCAGCAGCCCGCGGAGGGCCGCCGGGGACACCCAGTACTTC. Translation: CASSPRRAAGDTQYF.